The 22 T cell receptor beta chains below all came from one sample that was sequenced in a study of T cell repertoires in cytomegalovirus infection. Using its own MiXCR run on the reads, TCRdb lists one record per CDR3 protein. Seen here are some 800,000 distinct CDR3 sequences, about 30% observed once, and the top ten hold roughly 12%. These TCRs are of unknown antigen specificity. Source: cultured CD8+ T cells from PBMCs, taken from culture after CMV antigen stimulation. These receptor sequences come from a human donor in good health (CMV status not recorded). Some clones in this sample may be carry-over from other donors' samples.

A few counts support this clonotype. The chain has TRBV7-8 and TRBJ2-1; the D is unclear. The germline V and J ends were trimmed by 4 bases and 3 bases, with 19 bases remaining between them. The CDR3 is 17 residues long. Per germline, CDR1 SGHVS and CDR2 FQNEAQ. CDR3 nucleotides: TGTGCCAGCAGCTCAGAATCCCTTCCACGATACTACAATGAGCAGTTCTTC. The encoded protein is CASSSESLPRYYNEQFF.

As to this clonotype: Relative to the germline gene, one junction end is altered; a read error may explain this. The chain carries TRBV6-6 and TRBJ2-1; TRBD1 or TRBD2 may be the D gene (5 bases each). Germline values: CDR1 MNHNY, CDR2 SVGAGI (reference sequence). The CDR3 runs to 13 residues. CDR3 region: CASSPHKLREGDF. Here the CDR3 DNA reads TGTGCCAGCAGCCCTCATAAGCTGAGGGAAGGGGACTTC.

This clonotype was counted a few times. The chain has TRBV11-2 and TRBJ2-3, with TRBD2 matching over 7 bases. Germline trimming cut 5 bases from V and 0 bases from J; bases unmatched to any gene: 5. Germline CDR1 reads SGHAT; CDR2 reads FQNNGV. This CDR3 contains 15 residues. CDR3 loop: CASSRGRASTDTQYF. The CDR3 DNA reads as TGTGCCAGCAGCCGGGGGAGGGCTAGCACAGATACGCAGTATTTT.

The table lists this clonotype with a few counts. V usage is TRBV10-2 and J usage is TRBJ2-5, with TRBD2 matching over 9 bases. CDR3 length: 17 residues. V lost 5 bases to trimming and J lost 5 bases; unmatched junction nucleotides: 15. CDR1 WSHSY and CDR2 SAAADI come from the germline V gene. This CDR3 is CASSLGPAGGHRETQYF. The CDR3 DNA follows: TGCGCCAGCAGTTTGGGACCAGCGGGGGGCCACCGGGAGACCCAGTACTTC.

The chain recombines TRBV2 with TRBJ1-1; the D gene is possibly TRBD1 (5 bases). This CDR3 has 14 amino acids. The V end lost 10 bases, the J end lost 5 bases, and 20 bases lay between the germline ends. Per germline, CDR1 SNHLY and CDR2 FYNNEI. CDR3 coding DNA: TGTGCCAACAGGTCTCCGGGGCTGTGGACTGAAGCTTTCTTT. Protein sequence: CANRSPGLWTEAFF.

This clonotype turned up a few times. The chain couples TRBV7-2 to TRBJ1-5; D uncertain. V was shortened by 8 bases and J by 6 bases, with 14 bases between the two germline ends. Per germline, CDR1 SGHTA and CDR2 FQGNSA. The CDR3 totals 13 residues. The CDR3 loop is CASADQHSQPQHF. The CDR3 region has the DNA TGTGCCAGCGCGGACCAGCACAGTCAGCCCCAGCATTTT.

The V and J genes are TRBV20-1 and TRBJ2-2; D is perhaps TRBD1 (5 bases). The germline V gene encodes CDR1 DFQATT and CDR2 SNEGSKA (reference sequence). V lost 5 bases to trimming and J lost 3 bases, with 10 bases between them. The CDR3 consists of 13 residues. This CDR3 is CSAPFRDTGELFF. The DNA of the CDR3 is TGCAGTGCTCCCTTCAGGGACACCGGGGAGCTGTTTTTT.

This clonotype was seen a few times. CDR3 residues: CASSLVGVVGSPLHF. CDR3 coding DNA: TGTGCCAGCAGCTTGGTTGGGGTCGTGGGTTCACCCCTCCACTTT. The chain couples TRBV5-4 to TRBJ1-6; D uncertain. Germline loops: CDR1 SGHNT, CDR2 YYREEE (reference sequence). The V and J ends lost 0 bases and 9 bases respectively, with 13 bases between them. CDR3 length: 15 residues.

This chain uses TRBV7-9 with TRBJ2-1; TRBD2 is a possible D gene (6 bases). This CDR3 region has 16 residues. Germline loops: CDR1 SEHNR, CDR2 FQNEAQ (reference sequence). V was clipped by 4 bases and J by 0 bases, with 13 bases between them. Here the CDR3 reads CASSSRGGPSYNEQFF. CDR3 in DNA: TGTGCCAGCAGCTCCCGGGGAGGTCCCTCCTACAATGAGCAGTTCTTC.

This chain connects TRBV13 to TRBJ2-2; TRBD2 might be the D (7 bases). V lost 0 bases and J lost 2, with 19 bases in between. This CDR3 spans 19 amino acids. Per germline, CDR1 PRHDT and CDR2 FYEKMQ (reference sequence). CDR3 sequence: CASSLGGISRGGNTGELFF. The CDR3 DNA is TGTGCCAGCAGCTTAGGAGGTATATCGAGGGGGGGCAACACCGGGGAGCTGTTTTTT.

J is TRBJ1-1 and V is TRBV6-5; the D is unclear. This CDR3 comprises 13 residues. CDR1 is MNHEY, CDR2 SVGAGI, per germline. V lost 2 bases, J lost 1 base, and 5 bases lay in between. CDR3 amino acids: CASSYQPNTEAFF. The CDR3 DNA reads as TGTGCCAGCAGTTACCAACCGAACACTGAAGCTTTCTTT.

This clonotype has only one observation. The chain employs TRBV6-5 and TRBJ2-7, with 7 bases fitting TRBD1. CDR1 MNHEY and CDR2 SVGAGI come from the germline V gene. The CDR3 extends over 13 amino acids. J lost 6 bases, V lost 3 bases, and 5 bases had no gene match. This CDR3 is CASSYNRGGEQYV. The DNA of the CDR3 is TGTGCCAGCAGTTATAACAGGGGCGGCGAGCAGTACGTC.

CDR3 coding DNA: TGTGCCAGCAAAGAGGGGGGGGATCCTACGCAGTATTTT. Protein product: CASKEGGDPTQYF. This sequence joins TRBV12-3 or TRBV12-4 and TRBJ2-3; weak D call: TRBD2 (7 bases). The ends were cut back, 7 bases at V and 8 bases at J, with 16 bases in the middle. The CDR3 has 13 amino acids.

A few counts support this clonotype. CDR3 sequence: CASSLVVPARESAGELFF. The CDR3 DNA reads TGTGCCAGCAGCCTCGTCGTCCCAGCCCGGGAGTCGGCCGGGGAGCTGTTTTTT. The chain combines TRBV5-5 with TRBJ2-2; D is perhaps TRBD2 (6 bases). Trimming took 4 bases from V and 6 from J, leaving 25 bases between them. Germline CDR1 and CDR2: SGHKS and YYEKEE (reference sequence). CDR3 length: 18 residues.

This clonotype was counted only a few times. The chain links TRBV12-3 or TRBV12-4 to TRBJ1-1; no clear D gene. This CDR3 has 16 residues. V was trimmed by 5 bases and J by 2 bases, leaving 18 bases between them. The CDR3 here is CASSALLIGINTEAFF. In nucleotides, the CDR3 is TGTGCCAGCAGTGCCCTCCTGATAGGTATCAACACTGAAGCTTTCTTT.

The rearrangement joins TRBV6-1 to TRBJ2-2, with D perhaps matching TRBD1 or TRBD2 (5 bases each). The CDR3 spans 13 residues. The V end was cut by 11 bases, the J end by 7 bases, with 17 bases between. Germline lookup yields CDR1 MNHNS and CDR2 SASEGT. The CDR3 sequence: CAHQGVQVGELFF. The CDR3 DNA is TGTGCCCACCAGGGAGTACAGGTCGGGGAGCTGTTTTTT.

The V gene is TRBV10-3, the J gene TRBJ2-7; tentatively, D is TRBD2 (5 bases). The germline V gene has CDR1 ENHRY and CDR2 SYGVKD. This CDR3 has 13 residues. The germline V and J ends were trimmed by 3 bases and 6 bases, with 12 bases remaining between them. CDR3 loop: CAISEAAGGEQYV. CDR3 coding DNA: TGTGCCATCAGTGAAGCGGCAGGAGGCGAGCAGTACGTC.

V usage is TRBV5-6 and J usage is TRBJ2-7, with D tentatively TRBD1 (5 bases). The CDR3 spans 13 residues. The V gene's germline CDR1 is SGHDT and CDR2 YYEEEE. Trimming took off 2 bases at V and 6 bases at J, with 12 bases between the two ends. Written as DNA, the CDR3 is TGTGCCAGCAGCTTCTGGGGCGGATGCGAGCAGTACGTC. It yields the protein CASSFWGGCEQYV.

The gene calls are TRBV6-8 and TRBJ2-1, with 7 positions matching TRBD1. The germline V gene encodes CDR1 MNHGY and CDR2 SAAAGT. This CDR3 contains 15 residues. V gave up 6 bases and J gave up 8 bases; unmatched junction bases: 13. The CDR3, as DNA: TGTGCCAGCAGATCAGACAGGGCTCTAGAGGATGAGCAGTTCTTC. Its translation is CASRSDRALEDEQFF.

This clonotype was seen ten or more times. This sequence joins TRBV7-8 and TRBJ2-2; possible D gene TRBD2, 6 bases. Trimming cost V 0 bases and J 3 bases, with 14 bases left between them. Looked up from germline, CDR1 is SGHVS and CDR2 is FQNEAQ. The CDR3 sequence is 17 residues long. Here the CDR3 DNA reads TGTGCCAGCAGCTTAGCGGGGCTAGCGCTAGACACCGGGGAGCTGTTTTTT. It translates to CASSLAGLALDTGELFF.

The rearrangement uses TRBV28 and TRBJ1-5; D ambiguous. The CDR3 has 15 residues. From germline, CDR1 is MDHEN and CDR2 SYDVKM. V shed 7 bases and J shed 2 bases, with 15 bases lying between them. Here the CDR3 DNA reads TGTGCCAGCACCGTTCAAGTGTTTGGCAATCAGCCCCAGCATTTT. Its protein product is CASTVQVFGNQPQHF.

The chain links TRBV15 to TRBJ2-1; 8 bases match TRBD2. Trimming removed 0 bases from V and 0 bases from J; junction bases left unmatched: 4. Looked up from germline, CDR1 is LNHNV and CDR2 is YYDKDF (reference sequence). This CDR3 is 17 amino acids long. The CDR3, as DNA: TGTGCCACCAGCAGAGATAGGGGGACTAGCTCCTACAATGAGCAGTTCTTC. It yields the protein CATSRDRGTSSYNEQFF.